This TCR beta chain was observed in a study of blood T cells in healthy people across ages. Study details: T cells yielded about one barcoded beta molecule per two cells through template switching. Notes on the study in general: Strongly correlated with naive T cell percentage was TCR beta diversity.

Aged about 6 to 90, donors were systemically healthy Caucasians from Russia. Concerning this clonotype itself: What it recognizes is unknown.

A J-beta primer mix and a sample-barcoded 5' primer were used in a second PCR of roughly 6 to 12 cycles. Each CDR3 protein is one row after TCRdb ran MiXCR on the 5' RACE reads. Counted here are about 1.8 million distinct CDR3 sequences, roughly 52% occurring once; the ten biggest clones make up 2.1%. Trimming cost V 10 bases and J 7 bases, with 17 bases left between them. Germline V gene sequence: CDR1 ENHRY, CDR2 SYGVKD. The CDR3 has 13 amino acids. J is TRBJ2-1 and V is TRBV10-3; D is tentatively TRBD1 or TRBD2 (5 bases each). The sequenced material came from blood. The TCR sequence derives from a woman between 40 and 50 years old in good health. The CDR3 sequence is CATLGTGKNEQFF. DNA of the CDR3: TGTGCCACCTTGGGGACCGGGAAGAATGAGCAGTTCTTC.